A single sample gave rise to the 5 T cell receptor beta chains below, sequenced in a study of spatial heterogeneity in lung cancer. Broader study findings: Within tumors, counts of expanded alpha and beta TCRs tracked tumor mutation counts.

This sample's time point: sample taken at primary tumor resection. Each CDR3 protein is one row after TCRdb ran MiXCR on the 5' RACE reads. The sample has around 2,600 distinct CDR3 sequences, approximately 7.6% seen once. These receptors are not linked to any known antigen. Sequenced here: lung tumor tissue, sampled at surgery. Receptor source: a male donor with early-stage non-small cell lung cancer.

By sample fraction, this clonotype is medium-sized (0.01 to 0.1%). The V call is TRBV7-9, the J call TRBJ1-5; D call uncertain. The CDR3 has 12 residues. CDR1 and CDR2 from the germline V gene are SEHNR and FQNEAQ (reference sequence). Trimming stripped 5 bases from V and 6 bases from J, with 8 bases between. DNA of the CDR3: TGTGCCAGCAGCCTAGAGGGTCAGCCCCAGCATTTT. Translating it yields CASSLEGQPQHF.

The J gene is TRBJ1-1, the V gene TRBV25-1; no reliable D call. V was shortened by 7 bases and J by 4 bases, with 13 bases between the two germline ends. Germline loops: CDR1 MGHDK, CDR2 SYGVNS. The CDR3 totals 13 residues. The CDR3: CASKGLGGTEAFF. The CDR3 coding sequence is TGTGCCAGCAAGGGTCTCGGTGGCACTGAAGCTTTCTTT.

With regard to this clonotype: A much more abundant neighbour one base away suggests this may be a read error. This chain uses TRBV12-3 or TRBV12-4 with TRBJ2-3; no definite D call. The CDR3 loop spans 14 amino acids. The V end lost 6 bases, the J end lost 2 bases, and 12 bases lay between the germline ends. CDR3 protein: CASSRATHTDTQYF. CDR3 nucleotide sequence: TGTGCCAGCAGCCGGGCCACACACACAGATACGCAGTATTTT.

This clonotype is labeled medium-sized. The CDR3 DNA follows: TGTGCCAGCAGCGTAGACACCATGGAGCAGTACTTC. Translation: CASSVDTMEQYF. This chain uses TRBV7-9 with TRBJ2-7, with D unclear. CDR1 and CDR2 (germline): SEHNR, FQNEAQ (reference sequence). Trimming took 5 bases from V and 7 from J, leaving 12 bases between them. The CDR3 contains 12 residues. Together with reference TRBV7-9 and TRBJ2-7, the CDR3 gives the full variable domain: DTGVSQNPRHKITKRGQNVTFRCDPISEHNRLYWYRQTLGQGPEFLTYFQNEAQLEKSRLLSDRFSAERPKGSFSTLEIQRTEQGDSAMYLCASSVDTMEQYFGPGTRLTVT.

Sample share makes this clonotype medium-sized. This chain connects TRBV20-1 to TRBJ2-7; 7 positions agree with TRBD2. Germline V gene data show CDR1 as DFQATT and CDR2 as SNEGSKA (reference sequence). This CDR3 region has 14 residues. The junction had 9 bases not matched to a gene; V was cut back by 5 bases and J by 2 bases. CDR3 DNA: TGCAGTGCTGGGGGTTGGGAGGGCCCCTACGAGCAGTACTTC. Translated: CSAGGWEGPYEQYF.